Listed here are 6 T cell receptor beta chains from one sample, sequenced in a study of cytomegalovirus exposure and HLA in healthy donors. Vbeta (60) and Jbeta (13) primers were used in the PCR. The table came from immunoSEQ multiplex PCR; TCRdb's copy has only in-frame clones and leaves some out. The table lists fewer than 140,000 clones, 60% to 80% of them singletons. The source material was PBMCs. Receptors were obtained from a boy aged 5-17 years in good health and CMV-seronegative.

This rearrangement joins TRBV5-1 to TRBJ2-3; weak D call: TRBD2 (5 bases). Trimming stripped 0 bases from V and 0 bases from J, with 11 bases between. Germline values: CDR1 SGHRS, CDR2 YFSETQ. The CDR3 has 16 residues. CDR3 loop: CASSLGAAASTDTQYF. DNA for the CDR3: TGCGCCAGCAGCTTGGGAGCAGCGGCGAGCACAGATACGCAGTATTTT.

For the CDR3, the DNA is TGTGCCAGCAGTGGTCAGGACAGGGGGCATGGTCAGCCCCAGCATTTT. Encoded protein: CASSGQDRGHGQPQHF. The V and J genes are TRBV6-1 and TRBJ1-5, with 11 bases lining up with TRBD1. The CDR3 sequence is 16 residues long. Losses at the gene ends were 4 bases for V and 6 bases for J; bases not matched to a gene: 8. Germline values: CDR1 MNHNS, CDR2 SASEGT.

This clone was recorded only once. The J gene is TRBJ1-6, the V gene TRBV25-1; 11 positions agree with TRBD1. The CDR3 sequence is 13 residues long. V gave up 8 bases and J gave up 10 bases; unmatched junction bases: 4. The germline V gene has CDR1 MGHDK and CDR2 SYGVNS. The CDR3 bases are TGTGCCAGCCACGGGACAGGGGGGTCACCCCTCCACTTT. Translating it yields CASHGTGGSPLHF. The full variable domain, rest sourced from reference TRBV25-1 and TRBJ1-6, is EADIYQTPRYLVIGTGKKITLECSQTMGHDKMYWYQQDPGMELHLIHYSYGVNSTEKGDLSSESTVSRIRTEHFPLTLESARPSHTSQYLCASHGTGGSPLHFGNGTRLTVT.

The chain joins TRBV2 to TRBJ2-7, with TRBD2 matching 12 bases. This CDR3 spans 13 amino acids. CDR1 is SNHLY, CDR2 FYNNEI, per germline. Trimming at V came to 10 bases and at J to 4 bases, leaving 5 bases not matched to a gene. The CDR3 bases are TGTGCCACAGGGGGACTAGCGGGTTACGAGCAGTACTTC. The encoded protein is CATGGLAGYEQYF. Together with reference TRBV2 and TRBJ2-7, the CDR3 gives the full variable domain: EPEVTQTPSHQVTQMGQEVILRCVPISNHLYFYWYRQILGQKVEFLVSFYNNEISEKSEIFDDQFSVERPDGSNFTLKIRSTKLEDSAMYFCATGGLAGYEQYFGPGTRLTVT.

The V call is TRBV5-6, the J call TRBJ1-3; 12 bases map to TRBD1. The CDR3 extends over 19 amino acids. The germline V gene has CDR1 SGHDT and CDR2 YYEEEE. J lost 4 bases, V lost 3 bases, and 14 bases had no gene match. The CDR3 bases are TGTGCCAGCAGCTCGCTCCCCCGGGACAGGGGGCTTGGAGGAAACACCATATATTTT. This codes for CASSSLPRDRGLGGNTIYF.

This chain connects TRBV9 to TRBJ2-5, with D perhaps TRBD2 (6 bases). The CDR3 runs to 14 residues. CDR1 and CDR2 (germline): SGDLS, YYNGEE. Trimming took 0 bases from V and 2 from J, leaving 8 bases between them. The CDR3 DNA follows: TGTGCCAGCAGCGTAGCGGGGGTTCAAGAGACCCAGTACTTC. This sequence encodes CASSVAGVQETQYF.